These 10 T cell receptor beta chains were sequenced from one sample in a study of regulatory T cells in long-lasting Graves disease (dated by TCRdb to the early 2020s). Library method: multiplex PCR. TCRdb names Illumina HiSeq 4000 as the instrument used. iRepertoire HTBI primers and Arm-PCR amplification of CDR3 regions were used to construct TCR beta libraries. TCRdb reran the public reads through fastp at Q25 and MiXCR, keeping productive beta chains. Every entry covers one CDR3 protein and lists the most common genes and DNA from its rows. Recorded for this sample are some 470,000 distinct CDR3 sequences; about 22% of them occurred a single time. Clones ranked in the top ten supply roughly 7% of the sample. Sample time point, as interpreted from the label and publication: persistent/refractory GD, antithyroid drugs over 5 years with positive TRAb. For both TCR sequencing and RNA sequencing, RNA was extracted from PBMCs in TRIzol.

The material sequenced was peripheral blood mononuclear cells (PBMCs), taken when the disease was refractory, from a patient treated with antithyroid drugs. These receptor sequences come from a female donor with Graves disease.

This clonotype was recorded many times. CDR3 protein: CASSGLNQPQHF. CDR3 DNA sequence: TGTGCCAGCAGTGGACTTAATCAGCCCCAGCATTTT. This chain uses TRBV28 with TRBJ1-5; unclear D gene. With 5 bases removed from V and 4 bases from J, the gap between germline ends came to 6 bases. Germline loops: CDR1 MDHEN, CDR2 SYDVKM. The CDR3 is made up of 12 amino acids.

This clonotype was seen a handful of times. V usage is TRBV20-1 and J usage is TRBJ1-2, with 10 bases lining up with TRBD1. Germline V gene data show CDR1 as DFQATT and CDR2 as SNEGSKA (reference sequence). Trimming at V came to 1 base and at J to 4 bases, leaving 12 bases not matched to a gene. The CDR3 has 17 amino acids. As DNA, the CDR3 is TGCAGTGCTAGAGTCCCCGTGACAGGGGGCCCAAGCTATGGCTACACCTTC. It codes for CSARVPVTGGPSYGYTF.

This clonotype was found many times. The rearrangement uses TRBV7-8 and TRBJ2-5; TRBD1 is a possible D gene (6 bases). Trimming left V 1 base short and J 4 bases short, with 22 bases between. CDR3 length: 18 residues. Germline V gene data show CDR1 as SGHVS and CDR2 as FQNEAQ. This CDR3 reads CASSLESFWVRGLETQYF. The CDR3, as DNA: TGTGCCAGCAGCTTAGAATCCTTCTGGGTCAGGGGCTTAGAGACCCAGTACTTC.

V usage is TRBV2 and J usage is TRBJ2-7; perhaps TRBD1 as D (5 bases). Gene TRBJ2-5 matches the end of the DNA better, so the J call may be wrong. This CDR3 is built from 12 residues. Germline V gene data show CDR1 as SNHLY and CDR2 as FYNNEI. The CDR3 nucleotides are TGTGCCAGCTTCAGGGTAGAGAAGACCCAGTACTTC. Encoded protein: CASFRVEKTQYF.

The CDR3 nucleotides are TGTGCCAGCAGCTTGTGGGGACCGCTCTCCTACGAGCAGTACTTC. It is translated as CASSLWGPLSYEQYF. V usage is TRBV11-2 and J usage is TRBJ2-7; D possibly uses TRBD1 or TRBD2 (5 bases each). Trimming took off 3 bases at V and 0 bases at J, with 12 bases between the two ends. Looked up from germline, CDR1 is SGHAT and CDR2 is FQNNGV. This CDR3 has 15 residues.

The sample holds many counts of this clonotype. CDR3 residues: CASGGTSGTFQETQYF. CDR3 nucleotides: TGTGCCAGTGGAGGGACTAGCGGAACTTTCCAAGAGACCCAGTACTTC. The gene calls are TRBV2 and TRBJ2-5, with 11 bases identical to TRBD2. With V trimmed by 9 bases and J by 1 base, 10 bases remained unmatched. This CDR3 is built from 16 residues. Per germline, CDR1 SNHLY and CDR2 FYNNEI.

This chain connects TRBV12-3 or TRBV12-4 to TRBJ2-2; 7 nucleotides line up with TRBD2. This CDR3 has 16 amino acids. V was pared by 2 bases and J by 1 base, with 4 bases of the junction left unmatched. CDR3 bases: TGTGCCAGCAGTTTAAGCGGGAAAGGGAACACCGGGGAGCTGTTTTTT. It codes for CASSLSGKGNTGELFF.

The J gene is TRBJ1-2, the V gene TRBV19, with D unclear. CDR3 size: 12 residues. Per germline, CDR1 LNHDA and CDR2 SQIVND (reference sequence). With 4 bases removed from V and 8 bases from J, the gap between germline ends came to 11 bases. CDR3 DNA: TGTGCCAGTAGTACCGGGCTCGAGGGCTACACCTTC. As protein: CASSTGLEGYTF.

This clonotype was counted at least ten times. V is TRBV12-3 or TRBV12-4 and J is TRBJ2-2; TRBD1 agrees at 8 bases. This CDR3 comprises 15 residues. V shed 4 bases and J 5 bases; nucleotides not matched to a gene: 6. The CDR3 spells CASSSTGALTGELFF. As DNA, the CDR3 is TGTGCCAGCAGTTCGACAGGGGCGTTGACCGGGGAGCTGTTTTTT.

V is TRBV7-3 and J is TRBJ1-4; 8 nucleotides line up with TRBD1. The germline gives CDR1 SGHTA, CDR2 FQGTGA. Trimming took 2 bases from V and 5 from J; bases not matched to a gene: 10. CDR3 length: 17 residues. The CDR3 DNA sequence: TGTGCCAGCAGCTTAGGGTCTGGGACAGGAAAAAATGAAAAACTGTTTTTT. It encodes CASSLGSGTGKNEKLFF. The variable domain in full, completed from reference TRBV7-3 and TRBJ1-4, reads GAGVSQTPSNKVTEKGKYVELRCDPISGHTALYWYRQSLGQGPEFLIYFQGTGAADDSGLPNDRFFAVRPEGSVSTLKIQRTERGDSAVYLCASSLGSGTGKNEKLFFGSGTQLSVL.